This TCR beta chain was found in a study of blood T cells in healthy people across ages. Whole-study findings and limits: Getting older went along with TCR beta diversity per million T cells dropping roughly linearly. Researchers judged that diversity estimates from one million T cells fell short of true values.

The second PCR ran about 6 to 12 cycles with a sample-barcoded 5' primer and J-beta primers. TCRdb ran MiXCR on the 5' RACE reads and lists one entry per CDR3 protein. The sample lists fewer than 2,000,000 distinct CDR3 sequences, approximately 39% seen once, with roughly 24% in the top ten. With respect to this clonotype: Its target is unknown.

Germline CDR1 is SGHRS and CDR2 is YFSETQ. This CDR3 has 14 amino acids. V lost 3 bases to trimming and J lost 3 bases, with 12 bases between them. The source of this sequence is a human donor in good health. The V call is TRBV5-1, the J call TRBJ1-2, with D tentatively TRBD1 (6 bases). Source material: blood. The CDR3 DNA follows: TGCGCCAGCAGCTCGATTCCAGGGGACTATGGCTACACCTTC. It encodes CASSSIPGDYGYTF.